The clone carrying this TCR beta chain showed up many times. The antigen is undetermined. TCRdb passed the 5' RACE reads through MiXCR, listing each CDR3 protein once. The sample carries 40,000 or so distinct CDR3 sequences, roughly 2.5% recorded once. The data are from a study of CD8 T cells in ankylosing spondylitis. General observations from the study: CD8+ by phenotype, disease-linked clones were relatively rare in peripheral blood.

Sequencing was carried out using blood, either unsorted or a sorted T cell fraction (not recorded which). The TCR was taken from a male donor with ankylosing spondylitis or in good health (not recorded which).

The CDR3 region has the DNA TGTGCCAGCAGCGTAGTCGATGGGCAGCCAGATACGCAGTATTTT. Residues: CASSVVDGQPDTQYF. The genes are TRBV9 and TRBJ2-3; D ambiguous. The CDR3 sequence is 15 residues long. Per germline, CDR1 SGDLS and CDR2 YYNGEE. V lost 0 bases, J lost 4 bases, and 12 bases lay in between. Variable domain in full (rest from reference TRBV9 and TRBJ2-3): DSGVTQTPKHLITATGQRVTLRCSPRSGDLSVYWYQQSLDQGLQFLIQYYNGEERAKGNILERFSAQQFPDLHSELNLSSLELGDSALYFCASSVVDGQPDTQYFGPGTRLTVL.